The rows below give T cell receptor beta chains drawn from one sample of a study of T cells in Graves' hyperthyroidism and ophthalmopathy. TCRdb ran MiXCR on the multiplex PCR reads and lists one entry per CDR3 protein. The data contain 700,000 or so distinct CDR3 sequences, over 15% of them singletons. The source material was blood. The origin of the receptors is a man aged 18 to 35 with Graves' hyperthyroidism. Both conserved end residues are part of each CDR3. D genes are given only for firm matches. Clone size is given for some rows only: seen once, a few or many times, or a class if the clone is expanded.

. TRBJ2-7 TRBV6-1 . CASSELAGSYEQYF TGTGCCAGCAGTGAATTGGCGGGCTCCTACGAGCAGTACTTC
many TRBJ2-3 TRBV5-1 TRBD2 CASSSRTSGTTDTQYF TGCGCCAGCAGCTCTCGGACTAGCGGAACTACAGATACGCAGTATTTT
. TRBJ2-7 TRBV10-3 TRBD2 CAISVAGRPYEQYF TGTGCCATCAGTGTAGCGGGGCGCCCCTACGAGCAGTACTTC
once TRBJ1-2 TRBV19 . CASSIGISEGYTF TGTGCCAGTAGTATAGGAATATCAGAGGGCTACACCTTC
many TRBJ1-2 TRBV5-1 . CASSSGPMEGYTF TGCGCCAGCAGCTCGGGCCCTATGGAGGGCTACACCTTC
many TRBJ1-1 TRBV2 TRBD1 CASRFFRDRGGTEAFF TGTGCCAGCAGATTCTTCCGGGACAGGGGAGGCACTGAAGCTTTCTTT
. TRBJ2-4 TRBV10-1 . CASSKGLTSSGNIQYF TGCGCCAGCAGTAAAGGACTAACTTCCTCGGGGAACATTCAGTACTTC
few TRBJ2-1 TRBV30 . CAWAGQGTREGGAYNEQFF TGTGCCTGGGCTGGACAGGGTACGCGGGAGGGAGGGGCCTACAATGAGCAGTTCTTC
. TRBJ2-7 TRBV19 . CASSIGQSYEQYF TGTGCCAGTAGTATCGGTCAGAGCTACGAGCAGTACTTC
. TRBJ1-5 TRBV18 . CASSDGQPYSNQPQHF TGTGCCAGCTCGGATGGACAGCCTTATAGCAATCAGCCCCAGCATTTT
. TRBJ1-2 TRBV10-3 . CASQNREDNYGYTF TGTGCCAGCCAGAACCGGGAGGATAACTATGGCTACACCTTC
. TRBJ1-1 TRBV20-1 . CSARDWEYGAVFF TGCAGTGCTAGAGATTGGGAATACGGGGCGGTTTTCTTT
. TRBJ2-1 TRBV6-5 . CASSFATPTGTGVLNEQFF TGTGCCAGCAGTTTCGCCACTCCCACAGGGACGGGAGTATTAAATGAGCAGTTCTTC
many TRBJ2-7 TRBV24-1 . CATSDPRTVPYEQYF TGTGCCACCAGTGATCCACGGACAGTACCCTACGAGCAGTACTTC
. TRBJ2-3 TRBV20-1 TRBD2 CSANQREGPTDTQYF TGCAGTGCTAACCAGCGGGAGGGCCCCACAGATACGCAGTATTTT
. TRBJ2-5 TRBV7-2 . CASSLSGGRGQEAQYF TGTGCCAGCAGCTTATCAGGAGGGAGAGGCCAAGAGGCCCAGTACTTC
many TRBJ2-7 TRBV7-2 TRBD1 CASSTRGDLRGHEQYF TGTGCCAGCAGCACAAGGGGTGATTTGAGGGGGCACGAGCAGTACTTC
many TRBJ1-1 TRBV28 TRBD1 CASSTGMDAFF TGTGCCTCCTCGACAGGGATGGACGCTTTCTTT
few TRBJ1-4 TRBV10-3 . CAISESSERLFF TGTGCCATCAGTGAGTCGAGTGAAAGACTGTTTTTT
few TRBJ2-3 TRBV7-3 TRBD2 CASSTSGPDTQYF TGTGCCAGCAGTACTAGCGGCCCAGATACGCAGTATTTT
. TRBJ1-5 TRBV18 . CASSPEQGMLEQPQHF TGTGCCAGCTCACCAGAGCAGGGGATGTTGGAGCAGCCCCAGCATTTT
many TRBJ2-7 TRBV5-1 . CASSVSSGAGTYEQYF TGCGCCAGCAGCGTAAGTAGCGGAGCCGGAACCTACGAGCAGTACTTC
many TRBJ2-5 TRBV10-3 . CAIKGQREETQYF TGTGCCATCAAAGGACAGCGGGAAGAGACCCAGTACTTC
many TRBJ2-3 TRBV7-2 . CASSLAQGDTQYF TGTGCCAGCAGCTTAGCGCAGGGAGATACGCAGTATTTT
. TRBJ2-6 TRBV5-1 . CASSLPLEANVLTF TGCGCCAGCAGCTTGCCCCTCGAGGCCAACGTCCTGACTTTC
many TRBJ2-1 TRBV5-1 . CASSPGLPYEQFF TGCGCCAGCAGCCCGGGACTGCCCTATGAGCAGTTCTTC
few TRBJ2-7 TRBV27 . CASAGSHYEQYF TGTGCCAGCGCAGGGAGTCACTACGAGCAGTACTTC
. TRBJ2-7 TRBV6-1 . CASSEGSFRDPGQEQYF TGTGCCAGCAGTGAAGGGTCTTTTCGGGACCCCGGTCAGGAGCAGTACTTC
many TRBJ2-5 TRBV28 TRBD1 CASSSGQVQETQYF TGTGCCAGCAGTTCTGGACAGGTCCAAGAGACCCAGTACTTC